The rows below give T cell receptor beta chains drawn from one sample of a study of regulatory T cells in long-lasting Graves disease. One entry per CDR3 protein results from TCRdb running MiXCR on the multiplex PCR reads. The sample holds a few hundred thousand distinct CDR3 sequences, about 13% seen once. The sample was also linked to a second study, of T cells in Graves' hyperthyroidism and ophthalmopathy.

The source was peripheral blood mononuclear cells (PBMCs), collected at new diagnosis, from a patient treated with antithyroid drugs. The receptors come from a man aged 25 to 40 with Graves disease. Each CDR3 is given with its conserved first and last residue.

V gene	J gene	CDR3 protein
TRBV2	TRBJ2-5	CASSDEYGETQYF
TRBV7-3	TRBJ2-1	CASSFSGINEQFF
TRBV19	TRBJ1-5	CASSIREHQPQHF
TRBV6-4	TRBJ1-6	CASSLNGNNSPLHF
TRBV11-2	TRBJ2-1	CASSSASRRIAFF
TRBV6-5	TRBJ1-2	CASSYRGRYDYGYTF
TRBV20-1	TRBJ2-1	CSAPRGRASGGDEQFF
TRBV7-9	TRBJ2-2	CASSAGQGANTGELFF
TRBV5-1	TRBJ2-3	CASSWGTSGTDTQYF
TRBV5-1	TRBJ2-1	CASSLHRDEQFF
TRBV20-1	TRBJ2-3	CSARDPLSDGTDTQYF
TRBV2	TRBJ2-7	CASREGQVVSYEQYF
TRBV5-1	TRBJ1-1	CASSDPGRASEAFF
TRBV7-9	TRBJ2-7	CASSLDSSRQPLF
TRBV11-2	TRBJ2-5	CASSSTGLETQYF
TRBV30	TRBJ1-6	CAWRTGSNSHLHF
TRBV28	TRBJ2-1	CASSHSEGSYNEQFF
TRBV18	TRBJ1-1	CASSPASTGTEAFF
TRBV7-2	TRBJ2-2	CASSPWREGRGGELFF
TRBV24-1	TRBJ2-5	CATGTGRTQYF
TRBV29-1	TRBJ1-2	CSVEDLRGQLGYTF
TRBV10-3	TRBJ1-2	CAISESPTVYGYTF
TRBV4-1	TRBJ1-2	CASSQPGQGPIALLNYGYTF
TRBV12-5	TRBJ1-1	CASGLAPRGRMNTEAFF
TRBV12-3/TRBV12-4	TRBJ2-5	CASSLVDSSFQETQYF
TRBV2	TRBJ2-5	CASNSGEETQYF
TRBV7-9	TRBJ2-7	CASSALAVNDEQYF
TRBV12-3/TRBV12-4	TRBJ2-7	CASSPTMVSYEQYF
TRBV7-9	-	CASCPLVADQETQYF
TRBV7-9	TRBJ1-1	CASSPTGTVMNTEAFF
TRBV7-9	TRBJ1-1	CAAGQSNTEAFF
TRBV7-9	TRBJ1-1	CASSSGPSEIFF
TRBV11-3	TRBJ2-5	CASSKPSGQRKQETQYF
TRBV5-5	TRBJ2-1	CASRGTSANNEQFF
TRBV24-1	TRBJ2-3	CATSDQVGGTDTQYF
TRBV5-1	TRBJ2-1	CASTPSSDPSYNEQFF
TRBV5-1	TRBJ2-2	CASSYREDGELFF
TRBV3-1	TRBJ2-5	CASSRSQGGPREETQYF
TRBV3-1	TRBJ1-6	CASSQSRGSNSPLHF
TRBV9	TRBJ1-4	CASSVGGNGREKLFF
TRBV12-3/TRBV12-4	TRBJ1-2	CASSFYRGPYTF
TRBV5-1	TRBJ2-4	CASSSQGFIQYF
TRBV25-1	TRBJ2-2	CASSDGQPANTGELFF
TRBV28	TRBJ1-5	CASSSGTLNQPQHF
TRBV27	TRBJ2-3	CASEKRESGTQYF
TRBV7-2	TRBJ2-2	CASSPVAGSSGELFF
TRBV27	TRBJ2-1	CASSPYSLAGGPREQFF
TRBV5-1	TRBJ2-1	CASSWDSGQYNEQFF
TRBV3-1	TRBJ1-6	CASSQMGAAGAANSPLHF
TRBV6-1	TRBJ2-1	CASSEINEQFF
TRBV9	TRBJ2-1	CASNRAGGNNEQFF
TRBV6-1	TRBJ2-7	CASSPAGTSAYEQYF
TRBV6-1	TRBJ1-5	CASSVDRASNQPQHF
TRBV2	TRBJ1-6	CATSTQDLIGSPLHF
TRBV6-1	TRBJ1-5	CASRETRNQPQHF